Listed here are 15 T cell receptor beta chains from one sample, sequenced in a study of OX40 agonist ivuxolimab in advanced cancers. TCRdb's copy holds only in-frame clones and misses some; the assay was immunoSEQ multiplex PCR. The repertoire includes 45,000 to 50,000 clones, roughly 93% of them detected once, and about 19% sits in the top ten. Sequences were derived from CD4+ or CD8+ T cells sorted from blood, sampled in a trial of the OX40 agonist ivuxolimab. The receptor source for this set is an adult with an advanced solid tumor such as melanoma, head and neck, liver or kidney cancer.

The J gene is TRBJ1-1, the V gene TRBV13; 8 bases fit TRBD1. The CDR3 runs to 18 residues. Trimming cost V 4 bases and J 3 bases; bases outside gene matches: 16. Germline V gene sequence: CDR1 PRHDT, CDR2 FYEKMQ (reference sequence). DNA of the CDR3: TGTGCCAGCAGCTACGGACAGGGAGCGCTAGGGGTGGACACTGAAGCTTTCTTT. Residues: CASSYGQGALGVDTEAFF.

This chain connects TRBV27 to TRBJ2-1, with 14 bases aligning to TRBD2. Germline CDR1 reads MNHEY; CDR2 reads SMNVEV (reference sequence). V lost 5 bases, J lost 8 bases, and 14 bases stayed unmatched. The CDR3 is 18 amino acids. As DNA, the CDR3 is TGTGCCAGCAGTCCCCGACTAGCGGGAGGGCCGGATGTATATGAGCAGTTCTTC. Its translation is CASSPRLAGGPDVYEQFF.

CDR3 amino acids: CASSEGLNTEAFF. CDR3 DNA: TGTGCCAGCAGTGAAGGCCTCAACACTGAAGCTTTCTTT. The rearrangement uses TRBV6-1 and TRBJ1-1; D unclear. Germline assignment: CDR1 MNHNS and CDR2 SASEGT. The CDR3 runs 13 residues. V was trimmed by 1 base and J by 2 bases, leaving 5 bases between them.

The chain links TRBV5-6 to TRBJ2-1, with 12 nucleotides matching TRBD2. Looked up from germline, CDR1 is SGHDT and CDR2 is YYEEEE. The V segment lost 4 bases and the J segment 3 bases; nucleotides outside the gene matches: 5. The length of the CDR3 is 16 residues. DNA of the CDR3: TGTGCCAGCAGCGGAATACTAGCGGGGGGCTACAATGAGCAGTTCTTC. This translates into CASSGILAGGYNEQFF. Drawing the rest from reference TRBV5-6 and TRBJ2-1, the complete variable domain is DAGVTQSPTHLIKTRGQQVTLRCSPKSGHDTVSWYQQALGQGPQFIFQYYEEEERQRGNFPDRFSGHQFPNYSSELNVNALLLGDSALYLCASSGILAGGYNEQFFGPGTRLTVL.

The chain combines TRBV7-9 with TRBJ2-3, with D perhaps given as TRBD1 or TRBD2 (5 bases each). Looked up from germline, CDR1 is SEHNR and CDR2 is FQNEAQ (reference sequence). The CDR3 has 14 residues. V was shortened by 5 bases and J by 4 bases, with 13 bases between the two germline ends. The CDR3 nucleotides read TGTGCCAGCAGCGAAGAGGGGTGGGCAGATACGCAGTATTTT. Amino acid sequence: CASSEEGWADTQYF.

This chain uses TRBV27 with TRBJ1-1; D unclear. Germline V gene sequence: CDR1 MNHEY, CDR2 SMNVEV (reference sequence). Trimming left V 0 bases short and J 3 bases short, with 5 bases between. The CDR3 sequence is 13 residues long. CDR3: CASSLSGYTEAFF. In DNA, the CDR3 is TGTGCCAGCAGTTTATCGGGGTACACTGAAGCTTTCTTT.

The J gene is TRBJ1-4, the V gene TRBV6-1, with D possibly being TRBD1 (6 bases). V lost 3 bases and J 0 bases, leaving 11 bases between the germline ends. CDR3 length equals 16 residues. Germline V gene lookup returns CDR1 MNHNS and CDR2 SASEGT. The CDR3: CASSEAGDPTNEKLFF. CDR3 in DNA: TGTGCCAGCAGTGAGGCAGGGGATCCAACTAATGAAAAACTGTTTTTT.

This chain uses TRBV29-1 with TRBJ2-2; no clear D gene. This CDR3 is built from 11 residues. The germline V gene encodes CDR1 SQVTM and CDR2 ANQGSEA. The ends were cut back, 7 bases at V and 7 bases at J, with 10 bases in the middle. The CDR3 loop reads CSARASGELFF. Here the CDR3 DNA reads TGCAGCGCCCGGGCCAGCGGGGAGCTGTTTTTT.

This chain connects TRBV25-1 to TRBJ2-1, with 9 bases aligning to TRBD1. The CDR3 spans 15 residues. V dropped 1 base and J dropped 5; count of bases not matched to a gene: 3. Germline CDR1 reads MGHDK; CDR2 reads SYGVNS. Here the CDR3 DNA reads TGTGCCAGCAGTGAATGGGGGACAGGGAACAATGAGCAGTTCTTC. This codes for CASSEWGTGNNEQFF.

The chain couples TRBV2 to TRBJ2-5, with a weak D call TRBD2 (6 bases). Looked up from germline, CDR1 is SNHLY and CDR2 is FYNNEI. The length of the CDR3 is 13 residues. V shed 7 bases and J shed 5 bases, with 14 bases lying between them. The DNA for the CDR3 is TGTGCCAGCACCGGTCAACGGGGGGAGACCCAGTACTTC. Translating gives CASTGQRGETQYF.

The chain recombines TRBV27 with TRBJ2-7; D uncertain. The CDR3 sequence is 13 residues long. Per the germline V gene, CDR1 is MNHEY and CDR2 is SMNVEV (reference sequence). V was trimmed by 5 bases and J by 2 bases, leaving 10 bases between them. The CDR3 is CASSMGETYEQYF. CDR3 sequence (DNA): TGTGCCAGCAGTATGGGCGAAACCTACGAGCAGTACTTC.

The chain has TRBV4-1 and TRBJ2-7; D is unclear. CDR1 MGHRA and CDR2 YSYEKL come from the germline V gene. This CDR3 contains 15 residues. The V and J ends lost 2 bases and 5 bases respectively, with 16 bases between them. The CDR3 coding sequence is TGCGCCAGCAGCCAAACCCTGGGCCCAGACCACGAGCAGTACTTC. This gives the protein CASSQTLGPDHEQYF.

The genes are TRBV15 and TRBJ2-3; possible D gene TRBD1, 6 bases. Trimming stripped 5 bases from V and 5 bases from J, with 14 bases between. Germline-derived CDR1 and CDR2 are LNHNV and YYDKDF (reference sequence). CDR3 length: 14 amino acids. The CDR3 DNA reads TGTGCCACCAGCGGGGGCACCTTGAGAGATACGCAGTATTTT. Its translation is CATSGGTLRDTQYF.

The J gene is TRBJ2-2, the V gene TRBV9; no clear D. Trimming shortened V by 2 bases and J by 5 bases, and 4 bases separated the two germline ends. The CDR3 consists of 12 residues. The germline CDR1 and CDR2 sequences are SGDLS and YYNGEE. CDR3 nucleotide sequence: TGTGCCAGCAGCGTCTCAACCGGGGAGCTGTTTTTT. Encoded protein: CASSVSTGELFF.

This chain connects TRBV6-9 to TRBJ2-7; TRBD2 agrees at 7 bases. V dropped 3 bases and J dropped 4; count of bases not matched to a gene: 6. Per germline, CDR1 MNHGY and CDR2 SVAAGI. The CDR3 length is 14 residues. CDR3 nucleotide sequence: TGTGCCAGCAGTTACGGCGGGAGTGGATACGAGCAGTACTTC. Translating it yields CASSYGGSGYEQYF.